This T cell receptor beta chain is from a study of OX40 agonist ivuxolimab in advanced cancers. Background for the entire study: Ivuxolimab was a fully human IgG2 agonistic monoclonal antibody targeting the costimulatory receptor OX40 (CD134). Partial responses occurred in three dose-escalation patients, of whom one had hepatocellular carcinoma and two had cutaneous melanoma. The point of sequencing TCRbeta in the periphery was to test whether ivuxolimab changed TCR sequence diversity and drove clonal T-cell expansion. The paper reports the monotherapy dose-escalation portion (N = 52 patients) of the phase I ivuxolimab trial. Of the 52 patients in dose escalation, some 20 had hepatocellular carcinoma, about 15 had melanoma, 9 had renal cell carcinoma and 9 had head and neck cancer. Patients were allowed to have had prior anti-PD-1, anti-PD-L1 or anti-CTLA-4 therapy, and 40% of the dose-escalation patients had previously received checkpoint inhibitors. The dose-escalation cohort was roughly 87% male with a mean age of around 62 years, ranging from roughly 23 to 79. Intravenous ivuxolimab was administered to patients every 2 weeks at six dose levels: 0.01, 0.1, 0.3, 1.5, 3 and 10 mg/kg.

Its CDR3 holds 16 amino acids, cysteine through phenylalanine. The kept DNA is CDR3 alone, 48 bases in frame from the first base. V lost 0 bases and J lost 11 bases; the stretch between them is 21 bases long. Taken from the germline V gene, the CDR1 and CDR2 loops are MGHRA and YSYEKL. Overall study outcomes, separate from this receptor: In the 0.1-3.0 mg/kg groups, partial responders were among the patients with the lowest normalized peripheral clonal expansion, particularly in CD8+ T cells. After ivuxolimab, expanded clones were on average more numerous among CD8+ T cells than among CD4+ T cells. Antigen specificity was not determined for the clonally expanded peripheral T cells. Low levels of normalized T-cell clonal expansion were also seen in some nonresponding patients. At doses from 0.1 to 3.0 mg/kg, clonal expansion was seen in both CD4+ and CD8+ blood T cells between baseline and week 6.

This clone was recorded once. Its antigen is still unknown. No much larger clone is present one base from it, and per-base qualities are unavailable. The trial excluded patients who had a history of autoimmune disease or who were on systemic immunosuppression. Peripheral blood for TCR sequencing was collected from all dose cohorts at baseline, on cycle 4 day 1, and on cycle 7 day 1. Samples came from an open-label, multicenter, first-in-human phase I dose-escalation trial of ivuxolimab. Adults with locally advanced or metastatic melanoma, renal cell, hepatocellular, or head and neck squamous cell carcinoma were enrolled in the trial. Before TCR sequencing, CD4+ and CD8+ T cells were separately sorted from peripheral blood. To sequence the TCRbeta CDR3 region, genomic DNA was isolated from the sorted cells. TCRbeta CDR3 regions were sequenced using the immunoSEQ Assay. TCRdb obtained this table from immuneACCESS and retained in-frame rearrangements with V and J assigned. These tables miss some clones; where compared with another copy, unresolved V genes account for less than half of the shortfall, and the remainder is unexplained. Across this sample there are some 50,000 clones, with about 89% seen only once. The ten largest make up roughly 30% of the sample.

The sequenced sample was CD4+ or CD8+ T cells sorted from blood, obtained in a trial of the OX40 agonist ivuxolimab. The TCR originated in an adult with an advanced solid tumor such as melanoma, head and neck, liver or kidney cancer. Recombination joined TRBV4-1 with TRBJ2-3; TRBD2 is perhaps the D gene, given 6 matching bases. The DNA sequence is TGCGCCAGCAGCCAAGATACGGGGGAGAGGTATTTTAGGCAGTATTTT. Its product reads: CASSQDTGERYFRQYF.